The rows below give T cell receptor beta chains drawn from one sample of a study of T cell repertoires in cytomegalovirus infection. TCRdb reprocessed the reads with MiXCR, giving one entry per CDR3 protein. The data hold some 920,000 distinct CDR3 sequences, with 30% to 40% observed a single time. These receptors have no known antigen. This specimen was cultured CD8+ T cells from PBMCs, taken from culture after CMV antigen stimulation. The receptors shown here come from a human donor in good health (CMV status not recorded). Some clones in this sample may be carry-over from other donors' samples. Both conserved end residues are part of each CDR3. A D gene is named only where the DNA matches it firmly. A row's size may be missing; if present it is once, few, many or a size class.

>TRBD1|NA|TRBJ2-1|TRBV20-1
CSAPRGQGSYNEQFF
TGCAGTGCCCCCCGGGGACAGGGCTCCTACAATGAGCAGTTCTTC
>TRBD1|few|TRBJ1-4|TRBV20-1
CSAPDRATNEKLFF
TGCAGTGCGCCCGACAGGGCAACTAATGAAAAACTGTTTTTT
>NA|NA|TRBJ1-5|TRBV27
CASSLHGIGQPQHF
TGTGCCAGCAGTTTGCACGGAATCGGTCAGCCCCAGCATTTT
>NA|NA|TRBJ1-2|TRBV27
CASSLSFGGNYGYTF
TGTGCCAGCAGTTTATCGTTCGGGGGGAACTATGGCTACACCTTC
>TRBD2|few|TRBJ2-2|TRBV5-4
CVSGHTGELFF
TGTGTTAGCGGGCACACCGGGGAGCTGTTTTTT
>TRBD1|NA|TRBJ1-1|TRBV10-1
CASGPGQGTEAFF
TGCGCCAGCGGCCCGGGACAGGGCACTGAAGCTTTCTTT
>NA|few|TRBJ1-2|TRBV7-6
CASSRSQEGYTF
TGTGCCAGCAGTCGTAGCCAGGAGGGCTACACCTTC
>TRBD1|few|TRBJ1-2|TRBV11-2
CASSFEGTGKRNGYTF
TGTGCCAGCAGCTTTGAGGGGACAGGGAAAAGGAATGGCTACACCTTC
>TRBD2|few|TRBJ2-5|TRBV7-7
CASSPGTSGGTQETQYF
TGTGCTAGCAGCCCGGGGACTAGCGGGGGAACTCAAGAGACCCAGTACTTC
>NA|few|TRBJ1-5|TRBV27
CASSLYGDQPQHF
TGTGCCAGCAGTTTATACGGGGATCAGCCCCAGCATTTT
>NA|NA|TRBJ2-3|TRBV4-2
CASSPLKAGDTQYF
TGTGCCAGCAGCCCCCTAAAGGCCGGGGATACGCAGTATTTT
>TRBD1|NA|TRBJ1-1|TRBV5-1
CASSLWAGGDPEAFF
TGCGCCAGCAGCTTGTGGGCAGGGGGAGATCCTGAAGCTTTCTTT
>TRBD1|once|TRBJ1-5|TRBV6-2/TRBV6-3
CASSYSDRGGQPQHF
TGTGCCAGCAGTTACTCGGACAGGGGCGGTCAGCCCCAGCATTTT
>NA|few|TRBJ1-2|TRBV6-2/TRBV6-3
CASRGRVKEDYGYTF
TGTGCCAGCAGGGGCCGGGTCAAGGAGGACTATGGCTACACCTTC
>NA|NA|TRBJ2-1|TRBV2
CASRLVRPYNEQFF
TGTGCCAGCAGACTAGTTAGACCCTACAATGAGCAGTTCTTC
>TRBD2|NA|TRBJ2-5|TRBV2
CALTPTSGDHQETQYF
TGTGCCTTAACCCCCACTAGCGGGGATCACCAAGAGACCCAGTACTTC
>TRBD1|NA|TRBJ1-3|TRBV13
CASSTRGLGSGNTIYF
TGTGCCAGCAGCACCAGGGGGCTAGGCTCTGGAAACACCATATATTTT